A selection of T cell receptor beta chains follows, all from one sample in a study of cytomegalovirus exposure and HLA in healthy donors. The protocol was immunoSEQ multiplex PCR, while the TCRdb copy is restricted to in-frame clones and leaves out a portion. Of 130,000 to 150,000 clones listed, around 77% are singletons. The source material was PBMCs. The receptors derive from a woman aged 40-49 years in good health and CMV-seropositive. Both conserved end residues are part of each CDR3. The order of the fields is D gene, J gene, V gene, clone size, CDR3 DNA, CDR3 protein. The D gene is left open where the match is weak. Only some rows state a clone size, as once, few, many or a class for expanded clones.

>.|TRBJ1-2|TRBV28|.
TGTGCCAGCAGTTTATTTCAGGGAGGCTACACCTTC
CASSLFQGGYTF
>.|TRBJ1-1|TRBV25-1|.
TGTGCCAGCAGTGAAAGACAGAAAAACACTGAAGCTTTCTTT
CASSERQKNTEAFF
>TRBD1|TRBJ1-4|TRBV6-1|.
TGTGCCAGCAGTGTAGGACAGGGAAATGAAAAACTGTTTTTT
CASSVGQGNEKLFF
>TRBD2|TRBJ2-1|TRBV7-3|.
TGTGCCAGCAGCTTAATGGGAGGGGCGGTAGCTAGGTTCTTC
CASSLMGGAVARFF
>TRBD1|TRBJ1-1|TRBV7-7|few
TGTGCCAGCAGCACCCCGACAGGGGGCGCCGGCGCTGAAGCTTTCTTT
CASSTPTGGAGAEAFF
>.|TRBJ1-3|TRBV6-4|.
TGTGCCAGCAGTGACTTACCCACACGTCCGGGGAGGTTAGGTGGAAACACCATATATTTT
CASSDLPTRPGRLGGNTIYF
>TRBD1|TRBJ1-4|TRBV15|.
TGTGCCACCAGCCCACGGACAGGCTCCAATGAAAAACTGTTTTTT
CATSPRTGSNEKLFF
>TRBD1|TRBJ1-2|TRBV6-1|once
TGTGCCAGTACTACAGGGGGTGCCTATGGCTACACCTTC
CASTTGGAYGYTF
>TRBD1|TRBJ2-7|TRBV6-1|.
TGTGCCAGCAGTGAACGGGTGGGGACAGGACAAAACGAGCAGTACTTC
CASSERVGTGQNEQYF
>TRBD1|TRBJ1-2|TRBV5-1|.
TGCGCCAGCAGCTCTATTCCGGGACAGAACTATGGCTACACCTTC
CASSSIPGQNYGYTF
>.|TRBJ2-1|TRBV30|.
TGTGCCTGGTGGAAGGGAGGCCATGAGCAGTTCTTC
CAWWKGGHEQFF
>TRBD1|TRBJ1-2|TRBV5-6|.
TGTGCCAGCAGCGGACAGGGCGCCTCCAACTATGGCTACACCTTC
CASSGQGASNYGYTF
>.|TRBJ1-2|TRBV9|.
TGTGCCAGCAGCGTAGGGGGCGCGCTTGGCGGCTACACCTTC
CASSVGGALGGYTF
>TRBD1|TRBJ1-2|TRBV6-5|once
TGTGCCAGCACCGTGACAGGGGGGGGATATGGCTACACCTTC
CASTVTGGGYGYTF
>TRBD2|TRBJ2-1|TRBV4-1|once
TGCGCCAGCAGCCAAGCAGCGGGGTCCGTCGAGCAGTTCTTC
CASSQAAGSVEQFF
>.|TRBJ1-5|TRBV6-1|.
TGTGCCAGCAGTGAAGCAGGGAGGCAGCCCCAGCATTTT
CASSEAGRQPQHF
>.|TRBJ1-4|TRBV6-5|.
TGTGCCAGCAGTTACGGCACCACAACTAATGAAAAACTGTTTTTT
CASSYGTTTNEKLFF
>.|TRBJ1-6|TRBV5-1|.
TGCGCCAGCAGCCTGGAACCCCAGGGCTTTAGTTCACCCCTCCACTTT
CASSLEPQGFSSPLHF
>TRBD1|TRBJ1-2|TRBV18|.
TGTGCCAGCTCACCACGTAGTGTGGGACAGTACTATGGCTACACCTTC
CASSPRSVGQYYGYTF
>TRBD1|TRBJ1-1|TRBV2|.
TGTGCCAGCAGTCAGGGGGAGACTGAAGCTTTCTTT
CASSQGETEAFF
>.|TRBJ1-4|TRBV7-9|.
TGTGCCAGCAGCCAGGACAGTGGGAATGAAAAACTGTTTTTT
CASSQDSGNEKLFF
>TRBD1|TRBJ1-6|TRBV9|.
TGTGCCAGCAGCCGACAGGGGGCAAGTAATTCACCCCTCCACTTT
CASSRQGASNSPLHF
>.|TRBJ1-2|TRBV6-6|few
TGTGCCTCGCAGGTTAACTATGGCTACACCTTC
CASQVNYGYTF
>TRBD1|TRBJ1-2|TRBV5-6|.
TGTGCCAGCAGTTCCACAGGGGGCTTTGGCTACACCTTC
CASSSTGGFGYTF
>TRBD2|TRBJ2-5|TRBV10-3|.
TGTGCCATCAGTGAGGCGCTGGCGGGGGGAGAGACCCAGTACTTC
CAISEALAGGETQYF
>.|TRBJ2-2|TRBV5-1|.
TGCGCCAGCAGCTCCTCGACCGGGGGAACCGGGGAGCTGTTTTTT
CASSSSTGGTGELFF
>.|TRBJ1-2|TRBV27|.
TGTGCCAGCAGGGAGGGGCTGAGGTATGGCTACACCTTC
CASREGLRYGYTF
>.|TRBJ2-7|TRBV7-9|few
TGTGCCAGCAGCTCTCTTTTCTCCTACGAGCAGTACTTC
CASSSLFSYEQYF
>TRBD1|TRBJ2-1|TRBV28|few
TGTGCCAGCAAGGGGGCAGGGATCAATGAGCAGTTCTTC
CASKGAGINEQFF